This TCR beta chain was identified during a study of beta chain features in type 1 diabetes. Study-level results: Patients with Type 1 diabetes showed moderately but significantly shorter TCRB CDR3s in all four CD4+ subsets.

Trimming cost V 1 base and J 4 bases, with 15 bases left between them. CDR1 and CDR2 (germline): SGHTA, FQGNSA. The CDR3 totals 16 residues. Investigators reverse transcribed all isolated RNA, so they sequenced expressed TCRB transcripts. Generated by immunoSEQ multiplex PCR, the TCRdb table keeps only in-frame clones and is missing some. The repertoire includes about 360,000 clones, over 9.5% of them detected once, and 0.0095% to 0.011% sits in the top ten. It was via CD45RO/CCR7/CD25/CD127/CD95/CD27 that CD4+ naive, central memory, regulatory and stem cell-like memory cells were sorted. Details on this clone: The antigen is unknown.

The V call is TRBV7-2, the J call TRBJ2-3, with D possibly being TRBD2 (6 bases). The sample consisted of naive CD4+ T cells from blood. This TCR was recovered from a woman between 18 and 29 years old with type 1 diabetes. The CDR3 loop is CASSLDGLTGADTQYF. The CDR3 coding sequence is TGTGCCAGCAGCTTAGACGGACTAACCGGCGCAGATACGCAGTATTTT.